This T cell receptor (beta chain) was found in a study of molecular identifiers for immune sequencing clone quantification (dated by TCRdb to about 2018). Notes on the research overall: In a replicate experiment, RNA from 20,000 or 100,000 naive CD8 T cells was split into five aliquots, four of which were sequenced. This methods study benchmarked molecular-identifier clustering-based TCR repertoire sequencing (MIDCIRS) and TCR RNA copy counting, using CD8 T cells to do so. General study outcomes and caveats: The naive libraries included spiked-in Jurkat TCR RNA (10 copies' worth), and this Jurkat TCR RNA is not part of the donor repertoire. Highly expanded clone sizes could be underestimated if identical TCR molecules share a barcode. When barcode sub-clustering was not used, chimeric consensus sequences inflated TCR diversity, with chimeras reaching as high as 47%. Spiked-in Jurkat TCR RNA equal to a single cell's worth was reported to be detectable even within one million naive CD8 T cells. Clones above 20 RNA copies held over 99% of molecules in CMV-specific effector cells but under 1% in naive cells. Modeling estimated about three recovered TCR RNA copies per cell, compared with approximately 10 by digital PCR, which implies 30% to 35% capture efficiency.

CDR1 and CDR2 (LNHNV, YYDKDF) derive from the germline V gene (reference sequence). The CDR3 contains 15 residues, cysteine and phenylalanine counted. Only the CDR3 DNA is retained, 45 bases long and in frame from the first base. Trimmed from V: 1 base; trimmed from J: 5 bases; junction bases lacking a gene match: 4. Receptor amplification or capture employed PCR. Sequencer: NextSeq 500. Bulk TCR libraries were generated as previously described, with the TCR primers listed in Table S5 used. The Qiagen AllPrep DNA/RNA kit was used to purify total RNA. Reads from multiple sequencing runs of the same library were pooled before analysis. The original methods were these. Reads were retained only if their TCR constant sequence matched exactly, and those retained reads were trimmed to 150 nt and grouped according to their 12-nt molecular barcodes. Within each barcode group, reads were sub-clustered at a 15% Levenshtein threshold, and quality-weighted consensus sequences were built per RNA molecule. Non-functional sequences were removed, as were lower-count sequences one edit away from another. Based on a fit of two negative binomial distributions, barcode sub-clusters having less than 20% of the maximum read count were discarded. Clones were called with MiXCR by TCRdb after fastp trimmed the public reads at Q25, and only in-frame beta chains were retained. For every CDR3 protein sequence, its rows merge into one entry that carries the most common genes and DNA. The V and J calls here are based on TCRdb, not the publication. The sample table holds approximately 100,000 distinct CDR3 sequences, of which roughly 38% were seen once. The ten largest clonotypes hold around 4.2% of the sample.

Naive CD8 T cell libraries were made from approximately 20,000 to 1,000,000 sorted cells using 10%, 30% or 50% of purified RNA. Naive CD8 T cells were FACS-sorted as CD8+CD4-CCR7+CD45RA+ on a BD FACSAria II into RLT Plus buffer. Roughly ten TCR copies' worth of Jurkat RNA were spiked into roughly 19,000-1,000,000 naive CD8 T cell samples to test detection sensitivity. CD8 T cells were enriched using RosetteSep CD8+ T Cell Enrichment Cocktail and Ficoll-Paque, and the enriched cells then underwent ACK red cell lysis. This clonotype was detected only a few times. Its antigen is unknown. No per-base quality is available; no much larger clone lies one base away.

The V and J genes are TRBV15 and TRBJ2-5; TRBD2 lines up with 10 middle nucleotides. This TCR was recovered from a human donor in good health. Some libraries in this study had Jurkat cell RNA spiked in. What was sequenced was naive CD8+ T cells from blood, with Jurkat cell RNA spiked in. The cell subset or site label, read with the paper, signifies: FACS-sorted CD8+CD4-CCR7+CD45RA+ naive T cells. The CDR3 region reads CATSRVPLAGETQYF. Here is the DNA: TGTGCCACCAGCAGAGTTCCACTAGCGGGGGAGACCCAGTACTTC.